These T cell receptor beta chains were read from a single sample in a study of blood T cell repertoires in COVID-19. Method: immunoSEQ multiplex PCR; TCRdb's copy keeps in-frame clones and lacks some. Among some 250,000 clones, approximately 88% were seen once, and the ten largest hold about 0.8%. Sequences were obtained from peripheral blood. Source of these receptors: a woman aged 25-40 years with acute or convalescent COVID-19. The CDR3 runs from the conserved cysteine through the conserved F or W. The D gene is left open where the match is weak. Only part of the rows carry a size: once, few, many, or a class if the clone is expanded.

-	-	TRBV6-1	TRBJ1-1	CASSDNRNTEAFF	TGTGCCAGCAGTGACAACAGGAACACTGAAGCTTTCTTT
-	-	TRBV11-2	TRBJ1-1	CASSKLTGNTEAFF	TGTGCCAGCAGCAAGCTGACAGGGAACACTGAAGCTTTCTTT
TRBD2	-	TRBV9	TRBJ2-2	CASSVVSWREVDTGELFF	TGTGCCAGCAGCGTAGTATCTTGGCGGGAGGTGGACACCGGGGAGCTGTTTTTT
-	-	TRBV7-6	TRBJ1-6	CASSARQGQVTSYNSPLHF	TGTGCCAGCAGCGCCAGACAAGGACAAGTGACCTCCTATAATTCACCCCTCCACTTT
-	-	TRBV6-5	TRBJ1-5	CASSYQTGGQSQHF	TGTGCCAGCAGTTACCAGACCGGAGGACAGTCCCAGCATTTT
-	-	TRBV4-3	TRBJ1-4	CASSLGGGSGEKLFF	TGCGCCAGCAGCCTCGGCGGGGGGTCGGGTGAAAAACTGTTTTTT
TRBD2	-	TRBV6-5	TRBJ2-1	CASRVAGELFGEQFF	TGTGCCAGCAGAGTGGCGGGAGAACTATTTGGTGAGCAGTTCTTC
-	few	TRBV10-3	TRBJ1-2	CAISESTDYGYTF	TGTGCCATCAGTGAGTCAACGGACTATGGCTACACCTTC
-	-	TRBV11-3	TRBJ1-3	CASSFRAQSGNTIYF	TGTGCCAGCAGCTTTCGAGCACAGTCTGGAAACACCATATATTTT
TRBD1	-	TRBV13	TRBJ2-1	CASQGAFGSYNEQFF	TGTGCCAGTCAGGGGGCTTTCGGCTCCTACAATGAGCAGTTCTTC
-	-	TRBV3-1/TRBV3-2	TRBJ1-1	CASSQDRGKGDENTEAFF	TGTGCCAGCAGCCAAGATAGGGGGAAGGGGGACGAGAACACTGAAGCTTTCTTT
TRBD1	few	TRBV5-4	TRBJ2-3	CASSKGTGATDTQYF	TGTGCCAGCAGTAAAGGGACAGGGGCAACAGATACGCAGTATTTT
-	-	TRBV7-9	TRBJ2-1	CASSSQGLSSYNEQFF	TGTGCCAGCAGCTCCCAGGGACTCAGCTCCTACAATGAGCAGTTCTTC
-	-	TRBV11-3	TRBJ1-1	CASRIGGTEAFF	TGTGCCAGCAGGATCGGGGGGACTGAAGCTTTCTTT
TRBD1	once	TRBV3-1/TRBV3-2	TRBJ1-2	CASSQRTGENYGYTF	TGTGCCAGCAGCCAACGGACAGGGGAGAACTATGGCTACACCTTC
-	once	TRBV11-2	TRBJ2-3	CASSLGGHTQYF	TGTGCCAGCAGCTTGGGGGGACATACGCAGTATTTT
-	few	TRBV27	TRBJ1-2	CASSSTASYGYTF	TGTGCCAGCAGTTCGACAGCTAGCTATGGCTACACCTTC
-	-	TRBV7-2	TRBJ2-7	CASSLPGDEQYF	TGTGCCAGCAGCCTCCCCGGGGACGAGCAGTACTTC
TRBD1	once	TRBV5-1	TRBJ2-5	CASSLRDSKETQYF	TGCGCCAGCAGCTTGAGGGACAGCAAAGAGACCCAGTACTTC
-	few	TRBV9	TRBJ1-5	CASSVDAYSNQPQHF	TGTGCCAGCAGCGTAGACGCCTATAGCAATCAGCCCCAGCATTTT
TRBD2	-	TRBV5-6	TRBJ2-5	CASSFRTSGRGETQYF	TGTGCCAGCAGCTTCAGGACTAGCGGGAGAGGGGAGACCCAGTACTTC
TRBD1	-	TRBV5-4	TRBJ2-3	CASSPRQGSADTQYF	TGTGCCAGCAGCCCTCGACAGGGTTCGGCAGATACGCAGTATTTT
-	-	TRBV27	TRBJ2-1	CASSLSGLRDTLTPHYNEQFF	TGTGCCAGCAGTTTATCGGGCCTCCGGGACACCCTGACTCCTCACTACAATGAGCAGTTCTTC
-	-	TRBV12-3/TRBV12-4	TRBJ2-7	CASSPGSYEQYF	TGTGCCAGCAGTCCGGGATCATACGAGCAGTACTTC
TRBD1	few	TRBV9	TRBJ1-1	CASSVDVPQGMNTEAFF	TGTGCCAGCAGCGTGGATGTACCACAGGGGATGAACACTGAAGCTTTCTTT
-	-	TRBV30	TRBJ2-3	CAWSVREDTQYF	TGTGCCTGGAGTGTACGGGAAGATACGCAGTATTTT
TRBD2	-	TRBV18	TRBJ2-3	CASSPKEAGGTDTQYF	TGTGCCAGCTCACCAAAGGAAGCGGGAGGCACAGATACGCAGTATTTT
-	-	TRBV19	TRBJ1-2	CASSIDPTDSFFYGYTF	TGTGCCAGTAGTATAGATCCGACGGACAGCTTTTTCTATGGCTACACCTTC
TRBD2	-	TRBV14	TRBJ2-3	CASSRRLAGGLDTQYF	TGTGCCAGCAGCCGCAGACTAGCGGGAGGTCTTGATACGCAGTATTTT
-	-	TRBV6-5	TRBJ1-6	CASGQLYNSPLHF	TGTGCCAGCGGACAGCTCTATAATTCACCCCTCCACTTT
-	-	TRBV24-1	TRBJ2-1	CATSVQNEQFF	TGTGCCACCAGTGTACAGAATGAGCAGTTCTTC
-	-	TRBV19	TRBJ2-7	CASSTFDNSYEQYF	TGTGCCAGTAGTACCTTCGACAACTCCTACGAGCAGTACTTC
TRBD2	-	TRBV2	TRBJ2-2	CASKGLASGELFF	TGTGCCAGCAAGGGACTAGCTTCCGGGGAGCTGTTTTTT
TRBD2	-	TRBV13	TRBJ2-7	CASSLGTSRSEQYF	TGTGCCAGCAGTCTCGGGACTAGCAGGAGCGAGCAGTACTTC
-	-	TRBV6-2/TRBV6-3	TRBJ2-3	CASSQGDTQYF	TGTGCCAGCAGTCAGGGAGATACGCAGTATTTT
-	-	TRBV4-1	TRBJ2-7	CASSPRDGYEQYF	TGCGCCAGCAGCCCGCGGGACGGCTACGAGCAGTACTTC
-	-	TRBV19	TRBJ1-1	CASTIWEHTEAFF	TGTGCCAGTACCATTTGGGAGCACACTGAAGCTTTCTTT
TRBD1	-	TRBV6-6	TRBJ2-7	CASREPGQGSYEQYF	TGTGCCAGCAGGGAACCGGGACAGGGGTCTTACGAGCAGTACTTC
-	-	TRBV19	TRBJ1-2	CASSIRHRDNYGYTF	TGTGCCAGTAGTATCCGTCACAGGGACAACTATGGCTACACCTTC
-	-	TRBV24-1	TRBJ1-2	CATSDSRGLRYGYTF	TGTGCCACCAGTGATTCCAGGGGCCTGAGGTATGGCTACACCTTC
-	once	TRBV6-5	TRBJ2-1	CASSTSDDPEQFF	TGTGCCAGCAGCACTAGTGACGACCCTGAGCAGTTCTTC
-	once	TRBV6-1	TRBJ2-7	CASSEARGTNYEQYF	TGTGCCAGCAGTGAAGCGCGGGGCACCAACTACGAGCAGTACTTC
-	-	TRBV7-8	TRBJ2-4	CASSPITGPWIQYF	TGTGCCAGCAGCCCGATTACAGGCCCTTGGATTCAGTACTTC
TRBD2	few	TRBV19	TRBJ2-7	CASSIGRLYEQYF	TGTGCCAGTAGTATCGGGAGGCTCTACGAGCAGTACTTC
TRBD2	-	TRBV7-2	TRBJ2-7	CASSTLHSGTRYEQYF	TGTGCCAGCAGCACCCTCCATAGCGGGACCCGCTACGAGCAGTACTTC
-	once	TRBV9	TRBJ2-3	CASSVRDSSTDTQYF	TGTGCCAGCAGCGTACGGGATTCTAGCACAGATACGCAGTATTTT